This T cell receptor beta chain was sequenced during a study of blood T cells in healthy people across ages. Trimming took off 3 bases at V and 3 bases at J, with 11 bases between the two ends. The CDR3 runs to 13 residues. Germline CDR1 and CDR2: SQVTM and ANQGSEA. The second PCR ran about 6 to 12 cycles with a sample-barcoded 5' primer and J-beta primers. MiXCR was run by TCRdb on the 5' RACE reads, yielding one entry per CDR3 protein. Of 1.5 million to 2 million distinct CDR3 sequences in the sample, about 30% were seen once. This clonotype was observed a few times. The chain couples TRBV29-1 to TRBJ1-1; the D is unclear. This clonotype was sampled from a woman in her thirties in good health. Source material: blood. DNA for the CDR3: TGCAGCGTTGAGTATAGGGTTGACACTGAAGCTTTCTTT. Translated, it gives CSVEYRVDTEAFF.